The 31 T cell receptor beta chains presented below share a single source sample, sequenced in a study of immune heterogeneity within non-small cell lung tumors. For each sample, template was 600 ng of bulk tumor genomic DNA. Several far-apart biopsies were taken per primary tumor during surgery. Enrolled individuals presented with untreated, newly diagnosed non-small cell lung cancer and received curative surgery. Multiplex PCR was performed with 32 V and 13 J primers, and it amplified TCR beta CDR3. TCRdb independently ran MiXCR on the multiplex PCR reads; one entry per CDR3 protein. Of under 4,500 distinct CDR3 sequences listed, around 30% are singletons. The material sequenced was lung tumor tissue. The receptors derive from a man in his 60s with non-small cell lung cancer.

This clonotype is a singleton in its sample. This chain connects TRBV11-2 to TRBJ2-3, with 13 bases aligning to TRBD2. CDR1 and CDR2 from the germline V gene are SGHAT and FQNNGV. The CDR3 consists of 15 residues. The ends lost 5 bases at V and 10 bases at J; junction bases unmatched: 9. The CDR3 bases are TGTGCCAGCAGCGCCACTAGCGGGGGGGCCGGTGCGCAGTATTTT. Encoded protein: CASSATSGGAGAQYF.

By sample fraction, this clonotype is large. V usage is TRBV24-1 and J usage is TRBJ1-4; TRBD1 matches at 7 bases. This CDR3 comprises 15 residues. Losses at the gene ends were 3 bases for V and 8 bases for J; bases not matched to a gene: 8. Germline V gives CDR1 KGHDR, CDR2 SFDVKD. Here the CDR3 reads CATSDGDSGREKLFF. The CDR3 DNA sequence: TGTGCCACCAGTGATGGGGACAGTGGAAGAGAAAAACTGTTTTTT.

In DNA, the CDR3 is TGTGCCAGCTCACGCGAGAGGGAGCAGTTCTTC. Protein sequence: CASSREREQFF. J is TRBJ2-1 and V is TRBV18; D is unresolved. Trimming stripped 4 bases from V and 10 bases from J, with 8 bases between. Germline V gene data show CDR1 as KGHSH and CDR2 as LQKENI. This CDR3 spans 11 amino acids.

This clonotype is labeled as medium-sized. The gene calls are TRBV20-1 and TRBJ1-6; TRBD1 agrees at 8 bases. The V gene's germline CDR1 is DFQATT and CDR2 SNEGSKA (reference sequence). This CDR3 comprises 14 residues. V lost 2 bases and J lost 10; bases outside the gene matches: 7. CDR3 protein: CSARLDRGGSPLHF. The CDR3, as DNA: TGCAGTGCTAGACTCGACAGGGGTGGATCACCCCTCCACTTT.

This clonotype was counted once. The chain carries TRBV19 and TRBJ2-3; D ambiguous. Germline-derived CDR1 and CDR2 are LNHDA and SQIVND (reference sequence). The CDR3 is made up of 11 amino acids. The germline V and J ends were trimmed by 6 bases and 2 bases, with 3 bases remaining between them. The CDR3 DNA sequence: TGTGCCAGTAGGCTCACAGATACGCAGTATTTT. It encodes CASRLTDTQYF. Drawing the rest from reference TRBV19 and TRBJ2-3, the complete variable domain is DGGITQSPKYLFRKEGQNVTLSCEQNLNHDAMYWYRQDPGQGLRLIYYSQIVNDFQKGDIAEGYSVSREKKESFPLTVTSAQKNPTAFYLCASRLTDTQYFGPGTRLTVL.

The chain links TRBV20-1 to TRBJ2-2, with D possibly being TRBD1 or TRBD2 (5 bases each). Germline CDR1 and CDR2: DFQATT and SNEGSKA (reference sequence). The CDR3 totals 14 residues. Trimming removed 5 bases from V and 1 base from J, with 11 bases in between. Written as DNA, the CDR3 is TGCAGTGCTCGGGACGGGCAGAACACCGGGGAGCTGTTTTTT. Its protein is CSARDGQNTGELFF.

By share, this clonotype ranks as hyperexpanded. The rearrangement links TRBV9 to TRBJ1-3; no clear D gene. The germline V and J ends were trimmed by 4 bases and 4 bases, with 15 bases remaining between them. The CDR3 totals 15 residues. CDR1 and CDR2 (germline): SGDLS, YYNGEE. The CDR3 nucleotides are TGTGCCAGCAGCTCCAACACCTTGGGGGGAAACACCATATATTTT. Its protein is CASSSNTLGGNTIYF.

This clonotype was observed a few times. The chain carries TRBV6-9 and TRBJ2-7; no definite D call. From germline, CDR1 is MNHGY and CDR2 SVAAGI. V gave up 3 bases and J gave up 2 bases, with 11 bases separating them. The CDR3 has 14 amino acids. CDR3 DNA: TGTGCCAGCAGTTACGCTCCATGGGCCTACGAGCAGTACTTC. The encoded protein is CASSYAPWAYEQYF.

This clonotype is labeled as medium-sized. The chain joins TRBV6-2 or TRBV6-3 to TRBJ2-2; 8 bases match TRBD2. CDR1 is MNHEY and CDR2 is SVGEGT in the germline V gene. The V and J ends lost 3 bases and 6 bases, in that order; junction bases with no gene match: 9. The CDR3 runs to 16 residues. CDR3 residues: CASSYAGLVSSGELFF. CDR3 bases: TGTGCCAGCAGTTATGCGGGACTAGTGTCCTCCGGGGAGCTGTTTTTT.

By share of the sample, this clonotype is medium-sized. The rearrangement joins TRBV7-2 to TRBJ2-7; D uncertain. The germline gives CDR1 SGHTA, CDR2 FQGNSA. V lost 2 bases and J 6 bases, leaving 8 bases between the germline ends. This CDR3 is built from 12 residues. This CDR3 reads CASSLSGVEQYF. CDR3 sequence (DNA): TGTGCCAGCAGCTTAAGTGGCGTCGAGCAGTACTTC.

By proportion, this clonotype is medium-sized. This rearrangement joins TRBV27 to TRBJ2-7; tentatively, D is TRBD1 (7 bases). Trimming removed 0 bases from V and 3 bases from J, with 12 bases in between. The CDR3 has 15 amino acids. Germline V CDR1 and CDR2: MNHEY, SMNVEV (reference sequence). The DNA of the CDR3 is TGTGCCAGCAGTTTATCGGGGGGACAGAACTACGAGCAGTACTTC. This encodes CASSLSGGQNYEQYF.

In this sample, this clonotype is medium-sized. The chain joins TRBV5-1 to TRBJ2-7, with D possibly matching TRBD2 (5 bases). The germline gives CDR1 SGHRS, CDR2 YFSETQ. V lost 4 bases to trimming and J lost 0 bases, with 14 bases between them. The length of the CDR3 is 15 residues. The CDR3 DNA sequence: TGCGCCAGCAGCCCGGGGATTCTTAGCTCCTACGAGCAGTACTTC. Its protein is CASSPGILSSYEQYF.

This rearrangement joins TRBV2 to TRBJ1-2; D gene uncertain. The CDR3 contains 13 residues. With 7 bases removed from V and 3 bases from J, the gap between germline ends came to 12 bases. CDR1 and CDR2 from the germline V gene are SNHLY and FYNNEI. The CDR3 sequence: CASIGTQYYGYTF. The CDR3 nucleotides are TGTGCCAGCATAGGTACACAATACTATGGCTACACCTTC.

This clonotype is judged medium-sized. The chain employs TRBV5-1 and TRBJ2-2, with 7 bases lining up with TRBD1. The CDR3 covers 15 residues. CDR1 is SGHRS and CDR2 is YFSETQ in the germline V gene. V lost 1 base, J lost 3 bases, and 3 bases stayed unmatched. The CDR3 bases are TGCGCCAGCAGCTTGAAGGGGGCATACACCGGGGAGCTGTTTTTT. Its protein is CASSLKGAYTGELFF.

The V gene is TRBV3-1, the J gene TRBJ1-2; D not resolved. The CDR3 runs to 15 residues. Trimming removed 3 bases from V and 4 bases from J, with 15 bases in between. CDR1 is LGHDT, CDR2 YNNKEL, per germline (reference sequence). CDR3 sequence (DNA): TGTGCCAGCAGCCACTACATGACTGAGGGCTATGGCTACACCTTC. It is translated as CASSHYMTEGYGYTF.

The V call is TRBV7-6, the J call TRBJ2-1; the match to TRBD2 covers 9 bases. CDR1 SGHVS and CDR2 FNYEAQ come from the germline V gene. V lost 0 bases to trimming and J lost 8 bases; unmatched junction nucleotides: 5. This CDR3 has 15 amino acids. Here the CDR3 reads CASSLAGGRVDEQFF. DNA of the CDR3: TGTGCCAGCAGCTTAGCGGGCGGGAGGGTTGATGAGCAGTTCTTC. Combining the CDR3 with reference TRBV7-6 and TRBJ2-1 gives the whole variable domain GAGVSQSPRYKVTKRGQDVALRCDPISGHVSLYWYRQALGQGPEFLTYFNYEAQQDKSGLPNDRFSAERPEGSISTLTIQRTEQRDSAMYRCASSLAGGRVDEQFFGPGTRLTVL.

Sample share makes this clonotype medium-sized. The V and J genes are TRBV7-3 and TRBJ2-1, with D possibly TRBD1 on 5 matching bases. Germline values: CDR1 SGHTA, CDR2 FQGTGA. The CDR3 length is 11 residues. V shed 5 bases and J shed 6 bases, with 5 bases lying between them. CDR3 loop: CASSQGNEQFF. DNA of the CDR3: TGTGCCAGCAGCCAGGGCAATGAGCAGTTCTTC.

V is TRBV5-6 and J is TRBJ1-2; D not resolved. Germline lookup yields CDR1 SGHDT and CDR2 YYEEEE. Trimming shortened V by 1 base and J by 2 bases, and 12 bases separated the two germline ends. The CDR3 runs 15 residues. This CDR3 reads CASSLIMLVNYGYTF. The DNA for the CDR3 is TGTGCCAGCAGCTTGATAATGCTGGTGAACTATGGCTACACCTTC.

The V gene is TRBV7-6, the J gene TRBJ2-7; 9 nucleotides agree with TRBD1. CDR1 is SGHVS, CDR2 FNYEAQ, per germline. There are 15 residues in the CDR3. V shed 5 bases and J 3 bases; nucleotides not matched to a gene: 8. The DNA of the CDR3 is TGTGCCAGCAGCCCAGCAAGACAGGGGGACTACGAGCAGTACTTC. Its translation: CASSPARQGDYEQYF.

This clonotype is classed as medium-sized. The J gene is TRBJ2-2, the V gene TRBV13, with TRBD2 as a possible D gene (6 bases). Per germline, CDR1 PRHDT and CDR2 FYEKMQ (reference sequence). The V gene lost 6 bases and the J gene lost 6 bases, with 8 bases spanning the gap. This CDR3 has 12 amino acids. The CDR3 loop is CASREGSGELFF. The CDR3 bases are TGTGCCAGCAGGGAGGGGTCCGGGGAGCTGTTTTTT. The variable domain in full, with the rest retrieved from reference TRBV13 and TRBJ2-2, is AAGVIQSPRHLIKEKRETATLKCYPIPRHDTVYWYQQGPGQDPQFLISFYEKMQSDKGSIPDRFSAQQFSDYHSELNMSSLELGDSALYFCASREGSGELFFGEGSRLTVL.

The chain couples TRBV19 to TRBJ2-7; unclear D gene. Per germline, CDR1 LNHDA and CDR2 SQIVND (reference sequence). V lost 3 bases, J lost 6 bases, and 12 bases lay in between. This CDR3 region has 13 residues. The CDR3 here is CASSIEGYREQYF. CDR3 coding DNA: TGTGCCAGTAGTATCGAAGGGTATCGCGAGCAGTACTTC.

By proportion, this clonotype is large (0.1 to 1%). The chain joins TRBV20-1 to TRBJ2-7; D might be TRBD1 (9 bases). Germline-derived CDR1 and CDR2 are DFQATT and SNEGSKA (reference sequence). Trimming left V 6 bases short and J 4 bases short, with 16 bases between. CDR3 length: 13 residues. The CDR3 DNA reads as TGCAGTGCCGGGGGGGGACAGGGTTACGAGCAGTACTTC. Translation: CSAGGGQGYEQYF.

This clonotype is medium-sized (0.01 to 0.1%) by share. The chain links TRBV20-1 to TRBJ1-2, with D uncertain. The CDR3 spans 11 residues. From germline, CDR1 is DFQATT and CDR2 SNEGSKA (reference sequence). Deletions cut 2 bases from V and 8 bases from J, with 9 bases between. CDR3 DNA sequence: TGCAGTGCTAGACCGGTTGGGGGCTACACCTTC. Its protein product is CSARPVGGYTF.

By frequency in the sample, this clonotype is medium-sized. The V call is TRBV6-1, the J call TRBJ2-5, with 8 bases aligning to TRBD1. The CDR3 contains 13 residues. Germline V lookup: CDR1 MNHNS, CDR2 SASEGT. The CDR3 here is CAQGTGGVETQYF. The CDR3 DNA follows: TGTGCTCAAGGGACAGGCGGGGTGGAGACCCAGTACTTC.

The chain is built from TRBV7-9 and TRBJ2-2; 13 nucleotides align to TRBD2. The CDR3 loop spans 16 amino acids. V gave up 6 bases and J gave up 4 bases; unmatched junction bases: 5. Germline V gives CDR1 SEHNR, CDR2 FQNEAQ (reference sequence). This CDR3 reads CASSHTSGRVTGELFF. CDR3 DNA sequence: TGTGCCAGCAGTCATACTAGCGGGAGGGTCACCGGGGAGCTGTTTTTT. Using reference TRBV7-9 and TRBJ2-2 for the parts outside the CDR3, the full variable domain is DTGVSQNPRHKITKRGQNVTFRCDPISEHNRLYWYRQTLGQGPEFLTYFQNEAQLEKSRLLSDRFSAERPKGSFSTLEIQRTEQGDSAMYLCASSHTSGRVTGELFFGEGSRLTVL.

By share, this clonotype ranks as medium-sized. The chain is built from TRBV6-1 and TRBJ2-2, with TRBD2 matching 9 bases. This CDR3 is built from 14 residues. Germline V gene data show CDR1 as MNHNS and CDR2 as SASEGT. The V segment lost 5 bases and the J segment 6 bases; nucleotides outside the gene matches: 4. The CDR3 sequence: CASSLAGASGELFF. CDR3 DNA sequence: TGTGCCAGCAGTTTAGCGGGAGCATCCGGGGAGCTGTTTTTT.

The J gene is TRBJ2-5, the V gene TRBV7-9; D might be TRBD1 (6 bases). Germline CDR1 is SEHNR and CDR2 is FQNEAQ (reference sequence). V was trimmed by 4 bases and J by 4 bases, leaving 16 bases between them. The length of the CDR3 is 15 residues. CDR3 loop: CASSSLQGFGETQYF. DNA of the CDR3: TGTGCCAGCAGCTCACTACAGGGATTTGGAGAGACCCAGTACTTC.

The CDR3 sequence: CASIFGGWETQYF. The CDR3 nucleotides read TGTGCCAGCATCTTCGGGGGTTGGGAGACCCAGTACTTC. The J gene is TRBJ2-5, the V gene TRBV7-9; D possibly corresponds to TRBD2 (6 bases). CDR3 length equals 13 residues. Between the trimmed V and J ends, which lost 7 bases and 5 bases, there was a span of 14 bases. The germline V gene encodes CDR1 SEHNR and CDR2 FQNEAQ (reference sequence).

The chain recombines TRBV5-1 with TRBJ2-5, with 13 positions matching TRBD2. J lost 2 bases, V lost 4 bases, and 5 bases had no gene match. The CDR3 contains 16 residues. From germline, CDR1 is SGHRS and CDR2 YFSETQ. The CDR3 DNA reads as TGCGCCAGCAGCCCCGGGACTAGCGGGACGCAAGAGACCCAGTACTTC. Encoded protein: CASSPGTSGTQETQYF.

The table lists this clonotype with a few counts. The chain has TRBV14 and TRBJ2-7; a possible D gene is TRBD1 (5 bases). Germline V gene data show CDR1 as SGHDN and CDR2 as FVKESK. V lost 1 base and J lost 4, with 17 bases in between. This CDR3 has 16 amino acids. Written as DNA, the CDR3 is TGTGCCAGCAGCCAAGGGTTCAGGGTTAATCTTTACGAGCAGTACTTC. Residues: CASSQGFRVNLYEQYF.

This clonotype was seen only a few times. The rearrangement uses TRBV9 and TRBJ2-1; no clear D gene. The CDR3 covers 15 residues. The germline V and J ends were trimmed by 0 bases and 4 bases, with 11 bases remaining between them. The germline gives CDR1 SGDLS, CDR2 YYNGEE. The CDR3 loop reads CASSVEVWSYNEQFF. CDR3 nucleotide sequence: TGTGCCAGCAGCGTAGAAGTTTGGAGTTACAATGAGCAGTTCTTC.